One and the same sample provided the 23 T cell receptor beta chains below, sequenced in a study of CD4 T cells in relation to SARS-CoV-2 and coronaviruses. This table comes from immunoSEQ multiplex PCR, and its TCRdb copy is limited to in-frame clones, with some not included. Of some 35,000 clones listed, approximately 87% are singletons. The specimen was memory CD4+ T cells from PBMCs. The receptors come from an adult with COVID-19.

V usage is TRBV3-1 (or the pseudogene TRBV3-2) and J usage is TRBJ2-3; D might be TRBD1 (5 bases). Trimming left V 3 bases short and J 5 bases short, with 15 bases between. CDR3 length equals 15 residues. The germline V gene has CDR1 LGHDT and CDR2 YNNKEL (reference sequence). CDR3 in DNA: TGTGCCAGCAGCCAGGAGTCGGCTAGGGGAGATACGCAGTATTTT. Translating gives CASSQESARGDTQYF.

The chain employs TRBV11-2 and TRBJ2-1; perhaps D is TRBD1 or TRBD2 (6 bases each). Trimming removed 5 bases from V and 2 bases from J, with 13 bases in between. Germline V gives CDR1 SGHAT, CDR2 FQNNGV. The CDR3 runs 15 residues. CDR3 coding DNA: TGTGCCAGCAGCCCCGGAGGGGGAACCTACAATGAGCAGTTCTTC. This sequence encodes CASSPGGGTYNEQFF.

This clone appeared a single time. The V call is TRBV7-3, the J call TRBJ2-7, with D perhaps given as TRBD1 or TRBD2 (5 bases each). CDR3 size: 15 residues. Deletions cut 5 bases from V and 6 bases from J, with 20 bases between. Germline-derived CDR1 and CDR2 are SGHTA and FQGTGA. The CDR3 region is CASSPDGTQLSEQYF. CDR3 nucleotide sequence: TGTGCCAGCAGCCCGGACGGGACGCAGCTCTCCGAGCAGTACTTC.

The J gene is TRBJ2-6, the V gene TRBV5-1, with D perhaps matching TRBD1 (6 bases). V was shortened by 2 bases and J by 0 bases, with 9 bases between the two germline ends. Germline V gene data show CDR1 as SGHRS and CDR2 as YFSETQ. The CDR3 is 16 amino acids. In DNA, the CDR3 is TGCGCCAGCAGCTTAGGGGGTAGCTCTGGGGCCAACGTCCTGACTTTC. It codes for CASSLGGSSGANVLTF.

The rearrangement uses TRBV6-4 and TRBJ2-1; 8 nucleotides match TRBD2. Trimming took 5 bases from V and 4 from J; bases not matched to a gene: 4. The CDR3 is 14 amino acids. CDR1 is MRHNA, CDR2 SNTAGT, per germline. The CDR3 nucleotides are TGTGCCAGCAGTTTTAGCGGGGCGTACAATGAGCAGTTCTTC. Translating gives CASSFSGAYNEQFF.

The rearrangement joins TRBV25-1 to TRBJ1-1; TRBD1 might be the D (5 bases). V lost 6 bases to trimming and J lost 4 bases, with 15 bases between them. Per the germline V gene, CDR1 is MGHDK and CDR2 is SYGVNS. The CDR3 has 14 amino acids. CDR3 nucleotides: TGTGCCAGCAGCAACACAGGTGGATTCACTGAAGCTTTCTTT. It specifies CASSNTGGFTEAFF.

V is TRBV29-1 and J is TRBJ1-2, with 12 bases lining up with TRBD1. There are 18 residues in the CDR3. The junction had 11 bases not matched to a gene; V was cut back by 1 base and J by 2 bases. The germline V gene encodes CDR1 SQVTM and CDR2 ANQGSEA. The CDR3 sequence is CSVEAPGQGADTNYGYTF. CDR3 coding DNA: TGCAGCGTTGAAGCGCCGGGACAGGGGGCCGATACCAACTATGGCTACACCTTC. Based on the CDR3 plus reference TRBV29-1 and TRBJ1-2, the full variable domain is SAVISQKPSRDICQRGTSLTIQCQVDSQVTMMFWYRQQPGQSLTLIATANQGSEATYESGFVIDKFPISRPNLTFSTLTVSNMSPEDSSIYLCSVEAPGQGADTNYGYTFGSGTRLTVV.

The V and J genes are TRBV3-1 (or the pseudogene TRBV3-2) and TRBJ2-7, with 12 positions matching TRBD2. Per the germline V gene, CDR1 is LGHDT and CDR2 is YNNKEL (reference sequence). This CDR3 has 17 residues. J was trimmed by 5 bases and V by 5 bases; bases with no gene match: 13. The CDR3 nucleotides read TGTGCCAGCAGCAAAACCCCCGGGACTAGCGGGTTCAACGAGCAGTACTTC. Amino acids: CASSKTPGTSGFNEQYF.

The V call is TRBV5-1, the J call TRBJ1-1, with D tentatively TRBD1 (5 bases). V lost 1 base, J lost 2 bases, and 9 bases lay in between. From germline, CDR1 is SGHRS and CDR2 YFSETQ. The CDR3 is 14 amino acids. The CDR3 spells CASSLWGGNTEAFF. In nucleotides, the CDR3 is TGCGCCAGCAGCTTGTGGGGGGGAAACACTGAAGCTTTCTTT.

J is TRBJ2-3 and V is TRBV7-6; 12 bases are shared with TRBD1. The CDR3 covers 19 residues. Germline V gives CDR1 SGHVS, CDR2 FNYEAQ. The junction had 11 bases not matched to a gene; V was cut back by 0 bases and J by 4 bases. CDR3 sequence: CASSLAFGVGTGGADTQYF. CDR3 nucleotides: TGTGCCAGCAGCTTAGCGTTCGGGGTCGGGACAGGGGGCGCAGATACGCAGTATTTT. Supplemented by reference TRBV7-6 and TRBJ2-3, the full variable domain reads GAGVSQSPRYKVTKRGQDVALRCDPISGHVSLYWYRQALGQGPEFLTYFNYEAQQDKSGLPNDRFSAERPEGSISTLTIQRTEQRDSAMYRCASSLAFGVGTGGADTQYFGPGTRLTVL.

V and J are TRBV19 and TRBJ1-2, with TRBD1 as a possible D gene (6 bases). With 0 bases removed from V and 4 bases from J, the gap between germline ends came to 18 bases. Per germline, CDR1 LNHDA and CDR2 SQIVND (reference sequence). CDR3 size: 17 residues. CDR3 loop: CASSIETGPTTSYGYTF. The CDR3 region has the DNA TGTGCCAGTAGTATAGAGACAGGTCCAACGACCTCCTATGGCTACACCTTC.

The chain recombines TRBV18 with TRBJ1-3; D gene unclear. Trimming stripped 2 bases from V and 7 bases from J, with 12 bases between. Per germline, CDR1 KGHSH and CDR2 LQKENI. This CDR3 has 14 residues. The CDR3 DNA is TGTGCCAGCTCACCAGATGTAGGCGGGAACACCATATATTTT. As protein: CASSPDVGGNTIYF.

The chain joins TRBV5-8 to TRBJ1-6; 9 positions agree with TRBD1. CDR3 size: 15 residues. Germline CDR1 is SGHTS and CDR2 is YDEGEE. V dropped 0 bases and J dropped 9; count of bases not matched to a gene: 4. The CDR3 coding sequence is TGTGCCAGCAGCTTGGAGGGACAGGGTCGTTCACCCCTCCACTTT. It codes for CASSLEGQGRSPLHF.

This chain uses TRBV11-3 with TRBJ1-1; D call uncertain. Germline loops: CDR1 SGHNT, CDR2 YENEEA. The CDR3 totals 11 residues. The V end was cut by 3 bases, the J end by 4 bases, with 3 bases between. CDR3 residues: CASSLVTEAFF. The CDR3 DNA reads TGTGCCAGCAGCTTGGTCACTGAAGCTTTCTTT.

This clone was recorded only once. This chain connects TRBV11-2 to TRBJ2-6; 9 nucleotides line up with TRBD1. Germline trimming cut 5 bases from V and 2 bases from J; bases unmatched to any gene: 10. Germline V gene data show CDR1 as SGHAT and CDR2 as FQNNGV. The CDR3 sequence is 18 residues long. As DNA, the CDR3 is TGTGCCAGCAGCAACCCGACAGGGGGTTTTCCTGGGGCCAACGTCCTGACTTTC. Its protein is CASSNPTGGFPGANVLTF.

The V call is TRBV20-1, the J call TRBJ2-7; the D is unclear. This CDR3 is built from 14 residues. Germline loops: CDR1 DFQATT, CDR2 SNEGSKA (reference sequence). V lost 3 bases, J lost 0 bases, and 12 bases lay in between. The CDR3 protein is CSASYFGSSYEQYF. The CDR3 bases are TGCAGTGCTAGTTATTTCGGCAGCTCCTACGAGCAGTACTTC.

Here the CDR3 DNA reads TGTGCCAGCAGCTTGGGTAGTGACAGGACAACCTACGAGCAGTACTTC. Protein: CASSLGSDRTTYEQYF. The chain joins TRBV5-4 to TRBJ2-7; a possible D gene is TRBD1 (6 bases). The germline CDR1 and CDR2 sequences are SGHNT and YYREEE (reference sequence). The CDR3 has 16 residues. Trimming cost V 0 bases and J 2 bases, with 15 bases left between them.

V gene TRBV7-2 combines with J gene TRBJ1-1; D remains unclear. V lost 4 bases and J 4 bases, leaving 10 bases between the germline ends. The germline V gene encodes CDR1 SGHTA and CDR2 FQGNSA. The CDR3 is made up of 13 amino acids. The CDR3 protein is CASSSRVGTEAFF. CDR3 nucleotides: TGTGCCAGCAGCTCGCGGGTGGGCACTGAAGCTTTCTTT.

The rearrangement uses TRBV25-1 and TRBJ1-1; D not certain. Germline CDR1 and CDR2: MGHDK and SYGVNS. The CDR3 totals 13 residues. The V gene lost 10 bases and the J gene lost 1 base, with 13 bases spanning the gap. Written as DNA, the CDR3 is TGTGCCACCACAGCCTTGGGGAACACTGAAGCTTTCTTT. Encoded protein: CATTALGNTEAFF.

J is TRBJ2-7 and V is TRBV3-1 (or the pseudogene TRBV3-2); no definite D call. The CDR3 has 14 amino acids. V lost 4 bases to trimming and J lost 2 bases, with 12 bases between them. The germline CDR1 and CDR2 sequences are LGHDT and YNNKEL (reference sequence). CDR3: CASSLRTIPYEQYF. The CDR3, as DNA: TGTGCCAGCAGCCTTCGGACCATCCCCTACGAGCAGTACTTC.

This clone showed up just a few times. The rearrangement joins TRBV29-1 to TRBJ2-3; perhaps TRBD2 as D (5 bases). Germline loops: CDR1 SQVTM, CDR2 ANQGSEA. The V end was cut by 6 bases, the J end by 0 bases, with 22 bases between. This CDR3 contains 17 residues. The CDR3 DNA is TGCAGCGTCCGAGTTGGCGTGGCGGGTCTGAGCACAGATACGCAGTATTTT. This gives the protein CSVRVGVAGLSTDTQYF.

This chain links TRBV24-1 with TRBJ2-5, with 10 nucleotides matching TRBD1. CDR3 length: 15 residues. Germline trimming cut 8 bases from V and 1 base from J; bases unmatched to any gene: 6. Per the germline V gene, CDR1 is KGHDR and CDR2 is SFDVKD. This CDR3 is CATTTGDRGQETQYF. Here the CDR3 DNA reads TGTGCCACCACCACGGGGGACAGGGGCCAAGAGACCCAGTACTTC.

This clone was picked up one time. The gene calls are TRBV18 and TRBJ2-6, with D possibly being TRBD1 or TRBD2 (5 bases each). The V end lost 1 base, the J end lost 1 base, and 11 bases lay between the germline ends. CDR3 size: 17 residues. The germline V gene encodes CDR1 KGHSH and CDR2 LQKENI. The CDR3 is CASSPRGIASGANVLTF. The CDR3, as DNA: TGTGCCAGCTCACCACGGGGGATTGCGTCTGGGGCCAACGTCCTGACTTTC.